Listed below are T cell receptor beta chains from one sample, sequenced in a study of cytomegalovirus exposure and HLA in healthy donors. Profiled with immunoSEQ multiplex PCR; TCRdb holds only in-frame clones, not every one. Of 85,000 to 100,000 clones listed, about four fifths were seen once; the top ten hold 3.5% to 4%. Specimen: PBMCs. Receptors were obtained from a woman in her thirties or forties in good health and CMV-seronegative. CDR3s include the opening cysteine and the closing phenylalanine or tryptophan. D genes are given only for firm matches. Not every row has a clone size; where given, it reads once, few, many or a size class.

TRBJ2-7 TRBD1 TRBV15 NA CATSRDRRRQGPPSYEQYF TGTGCCACCAGCAGAGATCGGAGACGACAGGGACCGCCCTCCTACGAGCAGTACTTC
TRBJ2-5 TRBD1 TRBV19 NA CASSISGQGAHETQYF TGTGCCAGTAGTATATCGGGACAGGGGGCGCATGAGACCCAGTACTTC
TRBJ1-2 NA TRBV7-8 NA CASSSNDRRSGHTF TGTGCCAGCAGCTCGAACGACAGACGATCTGGCCACACCTTC
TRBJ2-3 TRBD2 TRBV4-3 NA CASSQGPSGYTDTQYF TGCGCCAGCAGCCAAGGACCTAGCGGGTACACAGATACGCAGTATTTT
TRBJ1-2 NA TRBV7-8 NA CASSFAGQYGYTF TGTGCCAGCAGCTTCGCTGGACAGTATGGCTACACCTTC
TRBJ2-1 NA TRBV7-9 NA CASSLASAAPYNEQFF TGTGCCAGCAGCTTAGCCTCAGCGGCTCCTTACAATGAGCAGTTCTTC
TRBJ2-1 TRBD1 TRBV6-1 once CASITSGTGFEQFF TGTGCCAGCATTACCTCCGGGACAGGGTTTGAGCAGTTCTTC
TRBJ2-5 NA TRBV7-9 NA CASSFRTVQETQYF TGTGCCAGCAGCTTTAGGACAGTCCAAGAGACCCAGTACTTC
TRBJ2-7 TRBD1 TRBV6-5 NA CASSYGTGGTYEQYF TGTGCCAGCAGTTACGGGACAGGGGGAACCTACGAGCAGTACTTC
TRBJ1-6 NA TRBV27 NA CASSSGGPLHF TGTGCCAGCAGTTCCGGAGGGCCCCTCCACTTT
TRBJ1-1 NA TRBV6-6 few CASRTRLGDTEAFF TGTGCCAGCAGGACTCGGCTGGGTGACACTGAAGCTTTCTTT
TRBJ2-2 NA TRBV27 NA CASFPQGISTGELFF TGTGCCAGTTTCCCCCAGGGGATTTCAACCGGGGAGCTGTTTTTT
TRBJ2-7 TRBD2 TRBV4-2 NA CASSLFERSGGVDEQYF TGTGCCAGCAGCCTTTTTGAACGGAGCGGGGGGGTAGACGAGCAGTACTTC
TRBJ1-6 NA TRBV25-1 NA CASSGGAKNSPLHF TGTGCCAGCAGTGGGGGCGCGAAGAATTCACCCCTCCACTTT
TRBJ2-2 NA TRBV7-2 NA CASSFDRSRSTGELFF TGTGCCAGCAGCTTCGACAGGTCGCGGAGCACCGGGGAGCTGTTTTTT
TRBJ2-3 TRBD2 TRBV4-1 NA CASSQEASGGKGQYF TGCGCCAGCAGCCAAGAGGCTAGCGGGGGAAAAGGGCAGTATTTT
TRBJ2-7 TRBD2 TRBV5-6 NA CASSNGLGRANSYEQYF TGTGCCAGCAGCAACGGACTAGGGAGGGCCAACTCCTACGAGCAGTACTTC
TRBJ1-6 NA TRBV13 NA CASSLGDMNNSPLHF TGTGCCAGCAGCTTAGGGGACATGAATAATTCACCCCTCCACTTT
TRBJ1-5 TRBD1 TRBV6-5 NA CASSGQGRNQPQHF TGTGCCAGCAGTGGACAGGGGCGCAATCAGCCCCAGCATTTT
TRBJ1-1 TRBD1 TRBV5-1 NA CASSTLTGAYTEAFF TGCGCCAGCAGCACCTTGACAGGGGCGTACACTGAAGCTTTCTTT